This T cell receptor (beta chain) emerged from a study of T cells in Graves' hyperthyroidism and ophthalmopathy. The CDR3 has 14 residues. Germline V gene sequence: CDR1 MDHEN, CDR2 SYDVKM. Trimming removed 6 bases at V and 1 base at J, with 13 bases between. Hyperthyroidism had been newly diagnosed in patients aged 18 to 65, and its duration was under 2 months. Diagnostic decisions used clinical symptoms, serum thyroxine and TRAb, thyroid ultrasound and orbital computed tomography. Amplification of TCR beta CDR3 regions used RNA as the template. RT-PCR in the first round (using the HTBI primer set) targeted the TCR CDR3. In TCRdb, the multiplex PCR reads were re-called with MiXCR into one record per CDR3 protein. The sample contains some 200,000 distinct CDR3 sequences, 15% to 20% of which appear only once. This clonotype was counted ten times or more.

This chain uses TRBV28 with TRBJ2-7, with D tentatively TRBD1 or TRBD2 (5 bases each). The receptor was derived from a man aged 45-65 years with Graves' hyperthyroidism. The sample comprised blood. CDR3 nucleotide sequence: TGTGCCAGCAGCGGACCGAGGGGATCCTACGAGCAGTACTTC. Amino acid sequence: CASSGPRGSYEQYF. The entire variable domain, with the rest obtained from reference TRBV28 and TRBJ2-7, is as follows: DVKVTQSSRYLVKRTGEKVFLECVQDMDHENMFWYRQDPGLGLRLIYFSYDVKMKEKGDIPEGYSVSREKKERFSLILESASTNQTSMYLCASSGPRGSYEQYFGPGTRLTVT.